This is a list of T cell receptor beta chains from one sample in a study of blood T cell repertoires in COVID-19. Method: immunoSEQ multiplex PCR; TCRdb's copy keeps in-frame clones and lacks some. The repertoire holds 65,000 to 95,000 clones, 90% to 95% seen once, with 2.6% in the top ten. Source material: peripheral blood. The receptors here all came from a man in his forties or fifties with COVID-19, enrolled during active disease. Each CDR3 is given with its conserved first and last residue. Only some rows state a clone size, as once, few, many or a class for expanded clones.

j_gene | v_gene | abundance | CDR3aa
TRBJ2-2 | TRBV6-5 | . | CATIGDYLTGELFF
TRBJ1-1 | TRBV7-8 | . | CASSISGTGATEAFF
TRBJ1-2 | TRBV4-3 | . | CASSQGRHASNYGYTF
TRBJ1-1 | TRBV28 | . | CASSGSGTGGPEAFF
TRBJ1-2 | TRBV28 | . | CASSWQGYGYTF
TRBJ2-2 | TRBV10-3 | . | CAISVGGANTGELFF
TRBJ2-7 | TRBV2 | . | CASSELGEGDGYEQYF
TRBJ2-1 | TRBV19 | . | CASKESSSGIYNEQFF
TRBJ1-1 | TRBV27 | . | CASSPRANTEAFF
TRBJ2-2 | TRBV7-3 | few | CASSESRTSTGELFF
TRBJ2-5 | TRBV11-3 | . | CASSLGAGIQETQYF
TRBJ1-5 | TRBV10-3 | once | CAISGEDTRQPQHF
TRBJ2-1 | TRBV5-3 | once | CARSPLRASIHNEQFF
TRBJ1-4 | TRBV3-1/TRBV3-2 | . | CASRPAGGNEKLFF
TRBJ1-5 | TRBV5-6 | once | CASSLTGTGEAQPQHF
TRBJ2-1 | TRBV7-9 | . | CASSLGTSEDEQFF
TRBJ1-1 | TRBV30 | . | CAWSRDRNTEAFF